A single sample is the source of the 8 T cell receptor beta chains below, sequenced in a study of regulatory T cells in long-lasting Graves disease listed by TCRdb under 2021. The time point label, as the study defines it: persistent/refractory GD, antithyroid drugs over 5 years with positive TRAb. For both TCR sequencing and RNA sequencing, RNA was extracted from PBMCs in TRIzol. The library was generated by multiplex PCR. Sequencing was performed on an Illumina HiSeq 4000. CDR3 regions were amplified by Arm-PCR with iRepertoire HTBI primers to construct TCR beta libraries. TCRdb's own reprocessing of the public reads used fastp at Q25 and MiXCR and kept productive beta chains. All rows with the same CDR3 protein become a single entry with the most common DNA and genes. The sample table contains around 460,000 distinct CDR3 sequences; only one count was recorded for approximately 23% of them. The leading ten clones occupy about an eighth of the sample.

The material sequenced was peripheral blood mononuclear cells (PBMCs), taken when the disease was refractory, from a patient treated with antithyroid drugs. These receptors originate from a female donor with Graves disease.

This clonotype turned up a few times. The rearrangement uses TRBV6-4 and TRBJ1-4; TRBD1 matches at 11 bases. This CDR3 comprises 19 residues. Unmatched junction bases numbered 12, after V lost 6 bases and J lost 0 bases. The germline CDR1 and CDR2 sequences are MRHNA and SNTAGT. The CDR3 DNA reads TGTGCCAGCAGGCAATGGACAGGGGGCCACGTCGCAACTAATGAAAAACTGTTTTTT. Residues: CASRQWTGGHVATNEKLFF.

This clonotype was observed many times. The chain is built from TRBV12-3 or TRBV12-4 and TRBJ1-2, with 9 bases aligning to TRBD1. Trimming cost V 4 bases and J 4 bases; bases outside gene matches: 16. This CDR3 comprises 18 residues. The CDR3 region is CASSSDWTGAPKGYGYTF. In DNA form, the CDR3 reads TGTGCCAGCAGTTCAGACTGGACAGGGGCTCCGAAGGGCTATGGCTACACCTTC.

This clonotype occurred a few times. The chain links TRBV20-1 to TRBJ1-2; D is perhaps TRBD1 (5 bases). The CDR3 is 12 amino acids. The germline V gene encodes CDR1 DFQATT and CDR2 SNEGSKA (reference sequence). The V end lost 1 base, the J end lost 8 bases, and 11 bases lay between the germline ends. The CDR3 nucleotides read TGCAGTGCTAGAGGCAGGGTTGACGGCTACACCTTC. It encodes CSARGRVDGYTF.

The chain joins TRBV4-3 to TRBJ1-1; D is ambiguous. Germline V gene sequence: CDR1 LGHNA, CDR2 YSLEER. The CDR3 length is 14 residues. Trimming removed 1 base from V and 5 bases from J, with 11 bases in between. CDR3 sequence (DNA): TGCGCCAGCAGCCAAGGGACCCCCGGGACTGAAGCTTTCTTT. It encodes CASSQGTPGTEAFF.

This clonotype was recorded a few times. The chain joins TRBV18 to TRBJ1-5, with TRBD1 as a possible D gene (6 bases). The V gene's germline CDR1 is KGHSH and CDR2 LQKENI. Trimming shortened V by 1 base and J by 2 bases, and 9 bases separated the two germline ends. The CDR3 is 15 amino acids. The CDR3 loop is CASSPQEGGNQPQHF. The DNA of the CDR3 is TGTGCCAGCTCACCACAAGAGGGGGGCAATCAGCCCCAGCATTTT.

This clonotype was detected ten times or more. The rearrangement uses TRBV6-2 or TRBV6-3 and TRBJ1-2; D gene ambiguous. The CDR3 is 13 residues long. The germline CDR1 and CDR2 sequences are MNHEY and SVGEGT. V lost 5 bases and J 7 bases, leaving 14 bases between the germline ends. The CDR3 region has the DNA TGTGCCAGCAGTGGACTTGGGTTGTTTGGCTACACCTTC. Encoded protein: CASSGLGLFGYTF.

This clonotype showed up just a few times. The V gene is TRBV20-1, the J gene TRBJ2-7, with D possibly matching TRBD2 (6 bases). The V end was cut by 3 bases, the J end by 0 bases, with 12 bases between. Germline-derived CDR1 and CDR2 are DFQATT and SNEGSKA (reference sequence). The CDR3 has 14 residues. CDR3 residues: CSASPRTNSYEQYF. As DNA, the CDR3 is TGCAGTGCTAGCCCCCGGACTAACTCCTACGAGCAGTACTTC.

V and J are TRBV19 and TRBJ1-1, with 9 bases fitting TRBD1. The length of the CDR3 is 16 residues. CDR1 and CDR2 from the germline V gene are LNHDA and SQIVND (reference sequence). Losses at the gene ends were 3 bases for V and 8 bases for J; bases not matched to a gene: 13. In DNA form, the CDR3 reads TGTGCCAGTAGTATTGGACAGGGGATACCAGGGGTCGAAGCTTTCTTT. Translation gives CASSIGQGIPGVEAFF.